The rows below give T cell receptor beta chains drawn from one sample of a study of blood T cell repertoires in COVID-19. The table came from immunoSEQ multiplex PCR; TCRdb's copy has only in-frame clones and leaves some out. The sample includes 250,000 to 300,000 clones, around three quarters of them seen just once. Sample: peripheral blood. Receptor source: a woman aged 80 or over with acute or convalescent COVID-19. Each CDR3 is given with its conserved first and last residue.

CDR3aa	v_gene
CASSFHQREPHYEQYF	TRBV6-5
CSASRIANTEAFF	TRBV29-1
CASSYSRQTGGYTF	TRBV6-5
CASSKLPDRSNYEQYF	TRBV5-1
CASSQSGTRNEQFF	TRBV3-1/TRBV3-2
CASSVAGRGTGELFF	TRBV9
CASSPQTSGGAGANVLTF	TRBV18
CASSQDPPGTYNEQFF	TRBV3-1/TRBV3-2
CASSQWGAGGTEAFF	TRBV3-1/TRBV3-2
CASSISSPVGYGYTF	TRBV19
CASSMDRDNYGYTF	TRBV19
CASSRTGSYGYTF	TRBV6-5
CASSPTRGLSTEAFF	TRBV14
CASAAGVGEQYF	TRBV2
CASSLQMILNTEAFF	TRBV11-2
CASSPDRARTEAFF	TRBV9
CASSSNTYEQYF	TRBV11-2
CASTKAPDRLIYGYTF	TRBV2
CASSQAGNQPQHF	TRBV3-1/TRBV3-2
CASSLREYTEAFF	TRBV5-1
CATSRDRWAGGYTF	TRBV15
CASSEVVEADTQYF	TRBV2
CASSKGHLNEQFF	TRBV14
CASSPNGLAGGEQYF	TRBV18
CASRGRLGLPTTDTQYF	TRBV10-1
CASSSTSGGYQETQYF	TRBV7-9
CASRRTGTYEQYF	TRBV19
CASKGDTEAFF	TRBV5-1
CASSSQGASTDTQYF	TRBV5-1
CASSLEAGERGYTF	TRBV5-4
CATSRVDGTGNIF	TRBV15
CASSGHSGETQYF	TRBV6-2/TRBV6-3
CASSLTQGSVEQYF	TRBV27
CASSEGHDSYEQYF	TRBV6-5
CATSRGQTYEQYF	TRBV15
CASGLVIGRAPNEKLFF	TRBV12-5
CASTQHRNTEAFF	TRBV6-5
CASSEVWGREGTGTNEQFF	TRBV2
CASSVLQGNTGELFF	TRBV9
CAWRRTGGYGYTF	TRBV30
CASSLVQETQYF	TRBV5-1